These 27 T cell receptor beta chains originate from one sample sequenced in a study of CD8 T cells in ankylosing spondylitis. Via MiXCR, TCRdb re-called the 5' RACE reads, giving one row per CDR3 protein. The table lists 250,000 to 350,000 distinct CDR3 sequences, around 19% of them singletons. Sequencing input: blood, either unsorted or a sorted T cell fraction (not recorded which). The receptors were gathered from a male donor with ankylosing spondylitis or in good health (not recorded which).

Turning to this clonotype: Sequence at one end of the junction differs from germline and may be a read error. The V gene is TRBV23-1, the J gene TRBJ2-5; 10 bases are a match to TRBD2. TRBV23-1 is an ORF; its function is uncertain. The CDR3 extends over 19 amino acids. The CDR3 is CASSHRGLAEEPLQETQYF. In nucleotides, the CDR3 is TGTGCCAGCAGTCACCGCGGACTAGCGGAAGAACCTCTCCAAGAGACCCAGTACTTC.

This clonotype was counted between two and nine times. The chain recombines TRBV19 with TRBJ2-2; D ambiguous. The CDR3 runs 14 residues. Deletions cut 1 base from V and 5 bases from J, with 8 bases between. Germline CDR1 and CDR2: LNHDA and SQIVND (reference sequence). The CDR3 is CASSIVASTGELFF. Written as DNA, the CDR3 is TGTGCCAGTAGTATAGTGGCGTCGACCGGGGAGCTGTTTTTT.

V and J are TRBV5-1 and TRBJ2-1; 7 bases are a match to TRBD1. Germline V gene data show CDR1 as SGHRS and CDR2 as YFSETQ. The CDR3 covers 14 residues. Unmatched junction bases numbered 11, after V lost 8 bases and J lost 6 bases. The CDR3 here is CASGRDSVVNEQFF. The CDR3, as DNA: TGCGCCAGTGGCCGGGACAGCGTAGTCAATGAGCAGTTCTTC. The variable domain in full, completed from reference TRBV5-1 and TRBJ2-1, reads KAGVTQTPRYLIKTRGQQVTLSCSPISGHRSVSWYQQTPGQGLQFLFEYFSETQRNKGNFPGRFSGRQFSNSRSEMNVSTLELGDSALYLCASGRDSVVNEQFFGPGTRLTVL.

This chain joins TRBV5-1 and TRBJ2-6; 8 bases are a match to TRBD1. Germline V CDR1 and CDR2: SGHRS, YFSETQ. This CDR3 is built from 17 residues. V lost 0 bases, J lost 3 bases, and 5 bases stayed unmatched. CDR3 coding DNA: TGCGCCAGCAGCTTGGTGGCAGGGGGCCGTGGGGCCAACGTCCTGACTTTC. Its protein product is CASSLVAGGRGANVLTF.

The sample holds a few counts of this clonotype. This chain joins TRBV18 and TRBJ1-5, with a tentative D call TRBD1 (5 bases). There are 15 residues in the CDR3. The germline V gene has CDR1 KGHSH and CDR2 LQKENI. The ends were cut back, 3 bases at V and 1 base at J, with 10 bases in the middle. DNA for the CDR3: TGTGCCAGCTCACCTGAGGGGTTAAGCAATCAGCCCCAGCATTTT. Translation: CASSPEGLSNQPQHF.

This clonotype was counted between two and nine times. The rearrangement joins TRBV24-1 to TRBJ2-1; 10 nucleotides agree with TRBD2. This CDR3 has 20 residues. J was trimmed by 2 bases and V by 0 bases; bases with no gene match: 12. The germline V gene encodes CDR1 KGHDR and CDR2 SFDVKD. The CDR3 DNA reads as TGTGCCACCAGTGATTTGCACAGCGGGAGGGCCGTAAGGACCTACAATGAGCAGTTCTTC. This codes for CATSDLHSGRAVRTYNEQFF.

This clonotype has just a few counts. The J gene is TRBJ2-1, the V gene TRBV5-1; D is possibly TRBD1 or TRBD2 (6 bases each). Germline V gene data show CDR1 as SGHRS and CDR2 as YFSETQ. The V and J ends lost 4 bases and 11 bases respectively, with 16 bases between them. The CDR3 loop spans 13 amino acids. CDR3 bases: TGCGCCAGCAGCGTGAGGAGGGGGATGAAGCAGTTCTTC. Protein product: CASSVRRGMKQFF.

This clonotype was seen at least ten times. CDR3 sequence (DNA): TGCGCCAGCAGGGGCTTAAGTGGAAACACCATATATTTT. This sequence encodes CASRGLSGNTIYF. The V call is TRBV5-1, the J call TRBJ1-3; D not resolved. Trimming took 5 bases from V and 3 from J, leaving 9 bases between them. Per germline, CDR1 SGHRS and CDR2 YFSETQ. CDR3 length: 13 residues.

The rearrangement uses TRBV25-1 and TRBJ1-1; no clear D gene. This CDR3 has 13 amino acids. V was pared by 5 bases and J by 4 bases, with 11 bases between. Germline V lookup: CDR1 MGHDK, CDR2 SYGVNS. The CDR3 sequence is CASSPIGVTEAFF. The CDR3 region has the DNA TGTGCCAGCAGTCCGATCGGGGTCACTGAAGCTTTCTTT.

This clonotype has only a few counts. This chain uses TRBV7-9 with TRBJ2-4, with a weak D call TRBD2 (6 bases). V shed 5 bases and J shed 7 bases, with 15 bases lying between them. Germline V gives CDR1 SEHNR, CDR2 FQNEAQ (reference sequence). The CDR3 consists of 14 residues. The CDR3, as DNA: TGTGCCAGCAGCCGCGGGGAGGCCGCGAACATTCAGTACTTC. This encodes CASSRGEAANIQYF. Variable domain in full (rest from reference TRBV7-9 and TRBJ2-4): DTGVSQNPRHKITKRGQNVTFRCDPISEHNRLYWYRQTLGQGPEFLTYFQNEAQLEKSRLLSDRFSAERPKGSFSTLEIQRTEQGDSAMYLCASSRGEAANIQYFGAGTRLSVL.

This clonotype appeared a few times. One end of the junction fails to match germline, which may point to a read error. The chain carries TRBV3-1 and TRBJ2-2; D possibly corresponds to TRBD1 (6 bases). This CDR3 is 14 amino acids long. Germline V gives CDR1 LGHDT, CDR2 YNNKEL (reference sequence). CDR3 protein: CASIRAGASGELFF. As DNA, the CDR3 is TGTGCTAGCATCAGGGCAGGGGCCAGCGGGGAGCTGTTTTTT.

The chain employs TRBV20-1 and TRBJ2-1; 7 bases match TRBD2. CDR1 is DFQATT and CDR2 is SNEGSKA in the germline V gene (reference sequence). The length of the CDR3 is 13 residues. CDR3 residues: CSAGLVKGNEQFF. CDR3 nucleotides: TGCAGCGCCGGACTAGTCAAGGGCAATGAGCAGTTCTTC.

The chain is built from TRBV5-5 and TRBJ2-5; TRBD1 might be the D (6 bases). The V end was cut by 2 bases, the J end by 6 bases, with 14 bases between. Per germline, CDR1 SGHKS and CDR2 YYEKEE (reference sequence). The CDR3 covers 14 residues. Here the CDR3 reads CASSFVQGRQTQYF. The CDR3 bases are TGTGCCAGCAGCTTCGTCCAGGGGCGGCAGACCCAGTACTTC.

The V call is TRBV10-3, the J call TRBJ2-7; D is possibly TRBD1 or TRBD2 (6 bases each). The V gene lost 1 base and the J gene lost 1 base, with 20 bases spanning the gap. The germline V gene encodes CDR1 ENHRY and CDR2 SYGVKD. The CDR3 contains 18 residues. This chain's CDR3 is CAISEYEWGAIGSYEQYV. The CDR3, as DNA: TGTGCCATCAGTGAGTACGAGTGGGGGGCCATCGGGTCCTACGAGCAGTACGTC.

This sequence joins TRBV5-1 and TRBJ2-2, with D unresolved. Trimming removed 6 bases at V and 4 bases at J, with 16 bases between. The germline CDR1 and CDR2 sequences are SGHRS and YFSETQ. The CDR3 has 15 amino acids. For the CDR3, the DNA is TGCGCCAGCACCACGGCTCTGAGCGCCACCGGGGAGCTGTTTTTT. This translates into CASTTALSATGELFF.

This clonotype was counted between two and nine times. The chain couples TRBV12-3 or TRBV12-4 to TRBJ1-2, with 10 bases identical to TRBD1. Trimming removed 3 bases from V and 7 bases from J; junction bases left unmatched: 8. CDR3 size: 15 residues. Written as DNA, the CDR3 is TGTGCCAGCAGTTTGGGGGGACAGGGGAGTGGTGGCTACACCTTC. The encoded protein is CASSLGGQGSGGYTF.

This chain connects TRBV5-1 to TRBJ1-6; D gene uncertain. Germline CDR1 SGHRS, CDR2 YFSETQ. The germline V and J ends were trimmed by 3 bases and 9 bases, with 16 bases remaining between them. This CDR3 contains 15 residues. The CDR3 coding sequence is TGCGCCAGCAGCTCCCCCGGGCAACGGGCTTCACCCCTCCACTTT. Its protein is CASSSPGQRASPLHF. Filled out from reference TRBV5-1 and TRBJ1-6, the complete variable domain reads KAGVTQTPRYLIKTRGQQVTLSCSPISGHRSVSWYQQTPGQGLQFLFEYFSETQRNKGNFPGRFSGRQFSNSRSEMNVSTLELGDSALYLCASSSPGQRASPLHFGNGTRLTVT.

The chain has TRBV12-3 or TRBV12-4 and TRBJ2-3; unclear D gene. This CDR3 is built from 13 residues. The germline V and J ends were trimmed by 7 bases and 6 bases, with 14 bases remaining between them. CDR3 sequence reads: CASTPSVSDTQYF. In DNA, the CDR3 is TGTGCCAGCACCCCATCCGTAAGCGATACGCAGTATTTT.

Regarding this clonotype: Since a much larger clone is just one base distant, this may be a read error. This chain links TRBV20-1 with TRBJ2-7; the match to TRBD1 covers 8 bases. CDR3 size: 13 residues. Germline CDR1 is DFQATT and CDR2 is SNEGSKA (reference sequence). The chain's CDR3 is CSAQGAVSYGQYV. The CDR3 DNA reads as TGCAGTGCCCAGGGGGCAGTCTCCTACGGGCAGTACGTC.

The chain employs TRBV7-2 and TRBJ2-5; TRBD1 matches at 10 bases. This CDR3 is built from 17 residues. Germline lookup yields CDR1 SGHTA and CDR2 FQGNSA. J gave up 5 bases and V 3 bases, and 12 bases lay outside the gene matches. CDR3 amino acids: CASSFRRGTGVGETQYF. The CDR3, as DNA: TGTGCCAGCAGCTTTAGGAGGGGGACAGGGGTAGGGGAGACCCAGTACTTC.

The chain links TRBV7-3 to TRBJ2-1; D remains ambiguous. The germline V gene encodes CDR1 SGHTA and CDR2 FQGTGA. V was clipped by 4 bases and J by 8 bases, with 18 bases between them. This CDR3 has 15 amino acids. The CDR3 DNA sequence: TGTGCCAGCAGCTCCCACCGAGGCACTTCCGATGAGCAGTTCTTC. This gives the protein CASSSHRGTSDEQFF.

The chain employs TRBV20-1 and TRBJ1-5; TRBD1 agrees at 7 bases. Losses at the gene ends were 0 bases for V and 2 bases for J; bases not matched to a gene: 4. Germline CDR1 and CDR2: DFQATT and SNEGSKA (reference sequence). This CDR3 has 15 residues. CDR3 bases: TGCAGTGCTAGAGATGGGACAGTGGGCAATCAGCCCCAGCATTTT. The encoded protein is CSARDGTVGNQPQHF.

The chain recombines TRBV5-6 with TRBJ2-5; TRBD2 aligns across 12 bases. Germline V CDR1 and CDR2: SGHDT, YYEEEE. Germline trimming cut 3 bases from V and 3 bases from J; bases unmatched to any gene: 6. The CDR3 length is 16 residues. CDR3: CASSWRLAGAEETQYF. The DNA of the CDR3 is TGTGCCAGCAGCTGGCGACTAGCGGGGGCCGAAGAGACCCAGTACTTC. Variable domain in full (rest from reference TRBV5-6 and TRBJ2-5): DAGVTQSPTHLIKTRGQQVTLRCSPKSGHDTVSWYQQALGQGPQFIFQYYEEEERQRGNFPDRFSGHQFPNYSSELNVNALLLGDSALYLCASSWRLAGAEETQYFGPGTRLLVL.

This clonotype was seen a few times. The chain is built from TRBV7-2 and TRBJ2-2; 8 bases fit TRBD2. The CDR3 is 14 residues long. Trimming took 5 bases from V and 3 from J; bases not matched to a gene: 2. The V gene's germline CDR1 is SGHTA and CDR2 FQGNSA. Here the CDR3 reads CASSVLADTGELFF. CDR3 sequence (DNA): TGTGCCAGCAGCGTACTAGCGGACACCGGGGAGCTGTTTTTT.

This clonotype occurred a few times. This rearrangement joins TRBV20-1 to TRBJ1-1; D possibly corresponds to TRBD1 (6 bases). CDR3 length equals 13 residues. V shed 5 bases and J shed 6 bases, with 16 bases lying between them. Looked up from germline, CDR1 is DFQATT and CDR2 is SNEGSKA (reference sequence). DNA of the CDR3: TGCAGTGCTCCCAGGGGAGGTATATCTGAAGCTTTCTTT. The encoded protein is CSAPRGGISEAFF.

J is TRBJ2-1 and V is TRBV12-3 or TRBV12-4, with TRBD2 matching over 8 bases. The length of the CDR3 is 15 residues. V shed 2 bases and J 5 bases; nucleotides not matched to a gene: 5. The CDR3 loop reads CASSLFRGLDNEQFF. The CDR3 bases are TGTGCCAGCAGTTTATTCAGGGGACTAGACAATGAGCAGTTCTTC.

This clonotype was seen a few times. The chain carries TRBV10-3 and TRBJ1-2, with TRBD1 identical over 9 bases. V trimming: 4 bases; J trimming: 9 bases; junction bases outside the gene matches: 3. CDR1 is ENHRY, CDR2 SYGVKD, per germline. The CDR3 has 12 residues. The CDR3: CAISGTGDSYTF. CDR3 nucleotide sequence: TGTGCCATCAGTGGGACAGGGGATAGCTACACCTTC.